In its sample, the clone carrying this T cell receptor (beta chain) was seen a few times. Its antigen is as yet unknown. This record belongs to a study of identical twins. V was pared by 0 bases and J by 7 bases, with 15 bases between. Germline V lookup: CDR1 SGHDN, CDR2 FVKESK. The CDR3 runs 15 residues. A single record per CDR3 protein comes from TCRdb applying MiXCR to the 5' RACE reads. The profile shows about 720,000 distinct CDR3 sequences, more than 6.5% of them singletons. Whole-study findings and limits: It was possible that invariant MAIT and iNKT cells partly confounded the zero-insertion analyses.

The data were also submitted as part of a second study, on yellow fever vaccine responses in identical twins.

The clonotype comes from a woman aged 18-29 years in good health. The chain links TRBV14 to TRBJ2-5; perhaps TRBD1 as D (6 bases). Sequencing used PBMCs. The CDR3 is CASSQETGRSGTQYF. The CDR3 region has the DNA TGTGCCAGCAGCCAAGAGACAGGAAGGTCGGGGACCCAGTACTTC.